This T cell receptor (beta chain) was obtained from a study of blood T cell repertoires in COVID-19. About the research overall: The United States, Italy and Spain supplied acute and convalescent COVID-19 samples.

Per the germline V gene, CDR1 is KGHSH and CDR2 is LQKENI. V was trimmed by 4 bases and J by 5 bases, leaving 14 bases between them. CDR3 length: 14 amino acids. In the original analysis: How many nucleated cells were present was estimated from reference gene primer amplification. Using immunoSEQ multiplex PCR, the repertoire was profiled, and TCRdb retains in-frame clones only, with some absent. Clone size and the V and J calls come from that table; the DNA yielded D and trimming. In the table there are some 360,000 clones, roughly 86% of which are singletons. The chain employs TRBV18 and TRBJ2-5, with D possibly being TRBD1 (6 bases). Sequencing was performed on peripheral blood. The sequence came from a woman aged 55-70 years with COVID-19, enrolled during active disease. CDR3 nucleotide sequence: TGTGCCAGCTCACTGGGGGCCCCGAGGGAGACCCAGTACTTC. Translating gives CASSLGAPRETQYF.